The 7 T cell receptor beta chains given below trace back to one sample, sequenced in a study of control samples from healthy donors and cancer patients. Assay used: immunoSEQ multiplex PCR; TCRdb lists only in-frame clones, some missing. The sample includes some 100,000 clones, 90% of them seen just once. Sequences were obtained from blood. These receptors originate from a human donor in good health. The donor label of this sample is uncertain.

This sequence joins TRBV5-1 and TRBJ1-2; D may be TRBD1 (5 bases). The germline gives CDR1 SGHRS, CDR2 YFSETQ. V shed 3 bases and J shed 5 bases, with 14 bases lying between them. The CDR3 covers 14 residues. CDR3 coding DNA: TGCGCCAGCAGCTGGGACGGACAACCTTATGGCTACACCTTC. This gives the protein CASSWDGQPYGYTF.

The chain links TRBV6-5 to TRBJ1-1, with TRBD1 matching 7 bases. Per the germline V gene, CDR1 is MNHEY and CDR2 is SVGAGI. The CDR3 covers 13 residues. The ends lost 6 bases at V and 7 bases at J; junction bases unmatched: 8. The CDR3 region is CASSPRQGDEAFF. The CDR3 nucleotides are TGTGCCAGCAGCCCCAGACAGGGAGATGAAGCTTTCTTT.

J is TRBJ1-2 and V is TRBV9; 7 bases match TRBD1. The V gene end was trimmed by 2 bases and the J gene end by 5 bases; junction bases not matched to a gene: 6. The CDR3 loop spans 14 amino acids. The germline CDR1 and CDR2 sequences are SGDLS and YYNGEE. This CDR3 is CASSVEGARYGYTF. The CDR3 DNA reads TGTGCCAGCAGCGTTGAGGGGGCGCGATATGGCTACACCTTC.

CDR3 residues: CSAVQGSEAFF. The CDR3 DNA is TGCAGCGCCGTACAGGGCTCTGAAGCTTTCTTT. The chain couples TRBV29-1 to TRBJ1-1; TRBD1 might be the D (6 bases). Germline V gene data show CDR1 as SQVTM and CDR2 as ANQGSEA. The CDR3 runs to 11 residues. V was pared by 7 bases and J by 6 bases, with 12 bases between.

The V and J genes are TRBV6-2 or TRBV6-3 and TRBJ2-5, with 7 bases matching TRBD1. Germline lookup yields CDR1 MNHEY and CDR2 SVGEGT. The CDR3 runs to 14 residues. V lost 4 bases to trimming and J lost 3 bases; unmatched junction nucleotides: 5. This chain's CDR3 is CASSSGQKEETQYF. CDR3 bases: TGTGCCAGCAGTTCGGGACAGAAAGAAGAGACCCAGTACTTC.

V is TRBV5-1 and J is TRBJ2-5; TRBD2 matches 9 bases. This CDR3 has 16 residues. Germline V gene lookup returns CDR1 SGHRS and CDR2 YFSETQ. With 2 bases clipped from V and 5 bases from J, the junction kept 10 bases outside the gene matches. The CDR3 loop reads CASSFRAGGPVETQYF. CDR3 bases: TGCGCCAGCAGCTTCCGGGCGGGGGGGCCGGTGGAGACCCAGTACTTC.

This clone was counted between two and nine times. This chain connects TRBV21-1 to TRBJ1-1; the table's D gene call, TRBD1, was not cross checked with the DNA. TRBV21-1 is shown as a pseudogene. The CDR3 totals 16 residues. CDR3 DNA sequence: TGTGCCAGCAGCAAAAAGAGAGCAGGGGACAACACTGAAGCTTTCTTT. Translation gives CASSKKRAGDNTEAFF.